This T cell receptor beta chain was sequenced during a study of beta chain features in type 1 diabetes. This clone was observed a handful of times. Its antigen is not known. V dropped 0 bases and J dropped 4 bases, with 6 bases sitting between them. The length of the CDR3 is 13 residues. The germline V gene has CDR1 LGHNA and CDR2 YSLEER. Expressed TCRB transcripts got sequenced, as all isolated RNA was reverse transcribed. Some clones are missing from TCRdb's copy, which holds only in-frame ones; the method was immunoSEQ multiplex PCR. The table lists 500,000 to 650,000 clones, roughly 12% of them singletons. General study results and limits: VDJ junctions sequenced from type 1 diabetes patients showed fewer insertions and more deletions. When Type 1 diabetes patients were examined, their TCRB CDR3s proved moderately but significantly shorter in all four CD4+ subsets.

The source is a man younger than 45 with type 1 diabetes. Material for sequencing was naive CD4+ T cells from blood. The chain carries TRBV4-3 and TRBJ1-2; D is unresolved. The CDR3 reads CASSQDQSYGYTF. The CDR3 DNA sequence: TGCGCCAGCAGCCAAGATCAAAGCTATGGCTACACCTTC.